The clone carrying this TCR beta chain appeared many times. Its specificity is not known. This sample was included in a study of T cells in Graves' hyperthyroidism and ophthalmopathy. Amplification yielded TCR beta CDR3 regions, with RNA transcripts as the source. First-round RT-PCR of the TCR CDR3 relied on the HTBI primer set. TCRdb independently ran MiXCR on the multiplex PCR reads; one entry per CDR3 protein. The sample yields about 290,000 distinct CDR3 sequences, roughly 13% seen once. Notes on the study in general: Model-based prediction identified ophthalmopathy a median 6.5 months prior to its onset.

Newly diagnosed hyperthyroidism patients aged 18 to 65 years had disease lasting under 2 months. It was uncontrolled infection, other autoimmune disease, pregnancy or lactation that excluded patients. PBMCs were derived from 10 ml fresh peripheral blood. CDR1 and CDR2 (germline): MNHNS, SASEGT. V was cut by 5 bases and J by 4 bases, with 15 bases left in between. CDR3 length equals 14 residues. The gene calls are TRBV6-1 and TRBJ2-7, with unresolved D. The receptor's source is a woman in her thirties or forties with Graves' hyperthyroidism. What was sequenced was blood. The CDR3 nucleotides are TGTGCCAGCAGTAAAAGCCCGGTTCGGTACGAGCAGTACTTC. Protein sequence: CASSKSPVRYEQYF.